Below, 14 T cell receptor beta chains from the same sample are listed, as sequenced in a study of identical twins. TCRdb used MiXCR to reprocess the 5' RACE reads, holding one entry per CDR3 protein. The sample records hundreds of thousands of distinct CDR3 sequences, 21% being singletons. In addition, the sample was reused for a study of T cells expressing NK-cell markers.

Sequences were obtained from PBMCs. The receptor set was obtained from a woman between 18 and 29 years old in good health.

This clonotype was seen more than once but under ten times. The rearrangement joins TRBV18 to TRBJ2-1, with D maybe TRBD1 (6 bases). This CDR3 region has 16 residues. V was clipped by 2 bases and J by 5 bases, with 16 bases between them. The germline V gene has CDR1 KGHSH and CDR2 LQKENI. The CDR3: CASSPAAGAFDNEQFF. The DNA of the CDR3 is TGTGCCAGCTCACCAGCGGCAGGGGCATTCGACAATGAGCAGTTCTTC.

The chain combines TRBV20-1 with TRBJ2-1, with 11 bases identical to TRBD2. The V gene end was trimmed by 2 bases and the J gene end by 10 bases; junction bases not matched to a gene: 7. Germline CDR1 reads DFQATT; CDR2 reads SNEGSKA (reference sequence). The length of the CDR3 is 14 residues. This CDR3 reads CSARRTSGRGEQFF. The CDR3, as DNA: TGCAGTGCTAGAAGAACTAGCGGGAGAGGGGAGCAGTTCTTC.

V and J are TRBV12-3 or TRBV12-4 and TRBJ2-7; D call uncertain. The length of the CDR3 is 15 residues. Trimming took 3 bases from V and 0 from J, leaving 12 bases between them. The CDR3 bases are TGTGCCAGCAGTTTGAGTTGGCCGAGCTCCTACGAGCAGTACTTC. This gives the protein CASSLSWPSSYEQYF.

This sequence joins TRBV5-6 and TRBJ2-7; D uncertain. Germline CDR1 reads SGHDT; CDR2 reads YYEEEE. The length of the CDR3 is 16 residues. The ends were cut back, 2 bases at V and 3 bases at J, with 18 bases in the middle. CDR3 region: CASSLVHNSRFYEQYF. In DNA form, the CDR3 reads TGTGCCAGCAGCTTAGTTCATAACTCGAGGTTCTACGAGCAGTACTTC.

This clonotype was counted a few times. The genes are TRBV20-1 and TRBJ2-7; D ambiguous. CDR1 DFQATT and CDR2 SNEGSKA come from the germline V gene (reference sequence). This CDR3 has 13 residues. The V gene lost 4 bases and the J gene lost 7 bases, with 17 bases spanning the gap. In DNA form, the CDR3 reads TGCAGTGCTACCCCAGGTACCGTAGGGGAGCAGTACTTC. This translates into CSATPGTVGEQYF.

CDR3 bases: TGCAGTGTCCAGGGGACAGGGGGCACAGATACGCAGTATTTT. This translates into CSVQGTGGTDTQYF. The V and J genes are TRBV29-1 and TRBJ2-3, with 10 bases lining up with TRBD1. Germline loops: CDR1 SQVTM, CDR2 ANQGSEA. The CDR3 totals 14 residues.

The chain's CDR3 is CASISGTSGKGEQYF. CDR3 DNA: TGTGCCAGCATTTCCGGGACTAGCGGGAAGGGCGAGCAGTACTTC. This chain uses TRBV27 with TRBJ2-7, with 13 bases lining up with TRBD2. Looked up from germline, CDR1 is MNHEY and CDR2 is SMNVEV (reference sequence). With 7 bases clipped from V and 6 bases from J, the junction kept 9 bases outside the gene matches. The CDR3 sequence is 15 residues long.

This clonotype was recorded a few times. The chain is built from TRBV25-1 and TRBJ1-6, with TRBD1 identical over 9 bases. J was trimmed by 9 bases and V by 6 bases; bases with no gene match: 9. The CDR3 is 15 residues long. Per germline, CDR1 MGHDK and CDR2 SYGVNS. In nucleotides, the CDR3 is TGTGCCAGCAGAAAACAGGGGGCATCGTTTTCACCCCTCCACTTT. Translation gives CASRKQGASFSPLHF.

In DNA form, the CDR3 reads TGTGCCATCAGTGGGGGTGTCGGGACTAGCGTCTCCTACGAGCAGTACTTC. As protein: CAISGGVGTSVSYEQYF. The genes are TRBV10-3 and TRBJ2-7, with 10 bases that match TRBD2. The V gene end was trimmed by 4 bases and the J gene end by 0 bases; junction bases not matched to a gene: 9. CDR3 length: 17 amino acids. CDR1 ENHRY and CDR2 SYGVKD come from the germline V gene.

This clonotype appeared a few times. The chain recombines TRBV20-1 with TRBJ2-7; no reliable D call. The CDR3 runs 13 residues. The germline CDR1 and CDR2 sequences are DFQATT and SNEGSKA (reference sequence). Trimming shortened V by 5 bases and J by 6 bases, and 17 bases separated the two germline ends. CDR3 DNA sequence: TGCAGTGCTTCCACCTCCGCCTCTCTCGAGCAGTACTTC. This sequence encodes CSASTSASLEQYF.

This clonotype was picked up many times. The chain combines TRBV18 with TRBJ2-5; 8 bases line up with TRBD2. Germline V CDR1 and CDR2: KGHSH, LQKENI. Trimming cost V 6 bases and J 4 bases; bases outside gene matches: 7. CDR3 length equals 14 residues. CDR3 amino acids: CASSLAGPGETQYF. DNA for the CDR3: TGTGCCAGCTCGTTAGCGGGGCCGGGAGAGACCCAGTACTTC.

This clonotype was seen only a few times. The rearrangement joins TRBV27 to TRBJ2-1, with 12 bases that match TRBD2. V shed 4 bases and J 4 bases; nucleotides not matched to a gene: 8. The CDR3 totals 17 residues. Germline assignment: CDR1 MNHEY and CDR2 SMNVEV (reference sequence). This CDR3 reads CASSSKTSGGTYNEQFF. For the CDR3, the DNA is TGTGCCAGCAGTTCCAAGACTAGCGGGGGCACTTACAATGAGCAGTTCTTC.

This clonotype was detected once. The CDR3 reads CASSVGGSGELFF. The CDR3, as DNA: TGTGCCAGCAGCGTAGGGGGATCCGGGGAGCTGTTTTTT. V is TRBV9 and J is TRBJ2-2; unclear D gene. The CDR3 contains 13 residues. The V gene lost 0 bases and the J gene lost 6 bases, with 6 bases spanning the gap. The germline V gene encodes CDR1 SGDLS and CDR2 YYNGEE.

The DNA for the CDR3 is TGCAGCGTTGACCAGGGCCGGGCTTTCTTT. As protein: CSVDQGRAFF. This chain connects TRBV29-1 to TRBJ1-1; TRBD1 might be the D (5 bases). The CDR3 loop spans 10 amino acids. Germline V gene lookup returns CDR1 SQVTM and CDR2 ANQGSEA. Between the trimmed V and J ends, which lost 3 bases and 11 bases, there was a span of 10 bases.